A selection of T cell receptor beta chains follows, all from one sample in a study of radiotherapy plus CTLA-4 blockade in lung cancer. Sequencing used immunoSEQ multiplex PCR; TCRdb keeps in-frame clones, though not all of them. The sample lists about 97,000 clones, 65% to 75% seen once, with around 3% in the top ten. The material sequenced was peripheral blood, taken from a patient treated with radiotherapy plus ipilimumab. These receptors were taken from a human donor with non-small cell lung cancer who had a partial response to radiotherapy plus ipilimumab. Some clones in this sample may be carry-over from other donors' samples. Each CDR3 is given without its conserved first and last residue. Fields, in order: J gene, V gene, CDR3 protein.

TRBJ2-7 | TRBV4-1 | ASSQVPGGSYEQY
TRBJ2-5 | TRBV5-1 | ASSSGQRETQY
TRBJ2-5 | TRBV2 | ASSELLVQETQY
TRBJ2-1 | TRBV11-3 | ASSSGLAGANEQF
TRBJ2-7 | TRBV2 | ASKPGLAGPSYEQY
TRBJ2-7 | TRBV6-6 | ASSPFRLAGDHEQY
TRBJ2-5 | TRBV7-2 | ASSLVLGQETQY
TRBJ2-1 | TRBV28 | ASSSGLTLLDEQF
TRBJ2-7 | TRBV7-9 | ASSLGAREQY
TRBJ1-3 | TRBV7-3 | ASSLTPDRGNTIY
TRBJ2-1 | TRBV19 | ASSSGGAYNEQF
TRBJ2-3 | TRBV7-9 | ASSLGPAGFFTDTQY
TRBJ2-6 | TRBV11-1 | ASRRTGNSGANVLT
TRBJ1-1 | TRBV29-1 | SGKTGRGTEAF
TRBJ2-7 | TRBV11-3 | ASSSSGTGSQQY
TRBJ2-7 | TRBV7-9 | ASSLNEGGEQY
TRBJ2-1 | TRBV6-6 | ASSPLSGTGYVEQF
TRBJ2-5 | TRBV28 | ASSPGTSGNGETQY
TRBJ2-5 | TRBV7-9 | ASRHDLNQQGTQY
TRBJ2-3 | TRBV5-3 | ARSPKASSGGTTDTQY
TRBJ2-2 | TRBV7-6 | ASSPSVTGELF
TRBJ2-1 | TRBV10-3 | AIGDPGRYNEQF
TRBJ2-7 | TRBV11-2 | ASSLPGSYEQY
TRBJ1-1 | TRBV6-5 | ASSPRGLEAF
TRBJ2-2 | TRBV18 | ASSPILAGAAGELF
TRBJ2-4 | TRBV6-1 | ASSEGTLLNIQY
TRBJ2-5 | TRBV28 | ASSLTGTLGETQY
TRBJ1-1 | TRBV5-1 | ASSLGAGGKTEAF
TRBJ2-2 | TRBV11-2 | ASIITRNAGGTGELF
TRBJ1-4 | TRBV7-9 | ASSLLGWEKLF
TRBJ2-7 | TRBV2 | AGLGRGIGEQY
TRBJ2-5 | TRBV29-1 | SGAQGSETQY
TRBJ2-5 | TRBV11-3 | ASSPGLAGRETQY
NA | TRBV5-1 | ASSSGQGAIHEQY
TRBJ2-5 | TRBV5-1 | ASSFLGAGETQY
TRBJ1-5 | TRBV13 | ASSRGGAGNQPQH
TRBJ2-3 | TRBV7-2 | ASSSSGGLSTDTQY
TRBJ1-5 | TRBV19 | ASNDGLLETDSNQPQH
TRBJ1-4 | TRBV7-3 | ASSSRVTGGYEKLF
TRBJ2-5 | TRBV4-1 | ASSQAGGLETQY
TRBJ2-7 | TRBV6-1 | ASKPGLASYEQY
TRBJ1-6 | TRBV28 | ASSLGPRQGMASPLH
TRBJ1-2 | TRBV5-4 | ASTREDRAIGYT
TRBJ2-3 | TRBV9 | ASSVGTGVTDTQY
TRBJ1-2 | TRBV11-3 | ASSPTGTGGYT
TRBJ1-3 | TRBV5-4 | ASSRQGTGNTIY
TRBJ1-2 | TRBV28 | ASGPGTGAFGYT
TRBJ1-2 | TRBV7-2 | ASSLVGAGTVVGYT
TRBJ1-6 | TRBV25-1 | ASSDSDNSPLH
TRBJ2-1 | TRBV5-4 | ASSLGGRGDNEQF
TRBJ1-2 | TRBV27 | ASSLSRQGGYT
TRBJ2-7 | TRBV20-1 | SATYQEQY
TRBJ1-5 | TRBV28 | ASTLRTGGFQPQH
TRBJ2-7 | TRBV7-2 | ASSKILAGGAYEQY
TRBJ1-2 | TRBV28 | ASSEDRNYGYT
TRBJ2-2 | TRBV6-1 | ASSVRRELVGELF
TRBJ2-7 | TRBV7-2 | ASSLQGNNAYEQY
TRBJ2-2 | TRBV7-6 | ASSPRTGEYGELF
TRBJ1-4 | TRBV5-5 | ASSWGGANEKLF